Described below is a single TCR beta chain sequence and its context. Germline loops: CDR1 SGHTA, CDR2 FQGTGA. There are 14 residues in the CDR3. V lost 5 bases, J lost 3 bases, and 6 bases stayed unmatched. The sample originates from a study of blood T cell repertoires in COVID-19. Across the whole study: Acute and convalescent COVID-19 specimens originated in the United States, Italy and Spain. PBMCs, B-cell-depleted T cells, or T cells were the source of the cDNA or gDNA that made up the material.

Original methodology: Nucleated cell counts were estimated from reference gene primer amplification. The data were produced by immunoSEQ multiplex PCR, yet TCRdb's version contains in-frame clones alone and is incomplete. D and trimming come from the DNA, and the V and J calls and clone size come from that table. The sample carries approximately 240,000 clones, 80% to 95% recorded once. Participants spanned ages about 18 to 90 years and resided in around 25 US areas. V usage is TRBV7-3 and J usage is TRBJ2-7; 8 nucleotides agree with TRBD1. The source material was PBMCs or T cells enriched from blood (not recorded which). The TCR comes from a woman aged 18-29 years who had recovered from COVID-19. CDR3 region: CASSQDGQGYEQYF. Written as DNA, the CDR3 is TGTGCCAGCAGCCAAGATGGACAGGGCTACGAGCAGTACTTC.